Below, 24 T cell receptor beta chains from the same sample are listed, as sequenced in a study of technical replicates of blood from several donors. The assay was immunoSEQ multiplex PCR, and TCRdb's table has in-frame clones only and misses some. The profile shows 90,000 to 100,000 clones, 96% of them singletons. Sequenced: T cells isolated from PBMCs. All receptors derive from a human donor in good health.

This sequence joins TRBV19 and TRBJ2-3, with a possible D match to TRBD1 (6 bases). CDR3 length: 16 amino acids. Germline CDR1 is LNHDA and CDR2 is SQIVND (reference sequence). The V end lost 1 base, the J end lost 0 bases, and 11 bases lay between the germline ends. Written as DNA, the CDR3 is TGTGCCAGTAGTATAGTACCCGGACAGAGCACAGATACGCAGTATTTT. This translates into CASSIVPGQSTDTQYF.

V is TRBV27 and J is TRBJ1-4; maybe TRBD1 (6 bases). Trimming stripped 1 base from V and 7 bases from J, with 7 bases between. CDR1 is MNHEY and CDR2 is SMNVEV in the germline V gene (reference sequence). The CDR3 runs to 13 residues. This CDR3 is CASSLFRGEKLFF. The DNA for the CDR3 is TGTGCCAGCAGTTTATTCAGGGGTGAAAAACTGTTTTTT.

The chain employs TRBV5-1 and TRBJ2-7; 9 nucleotides align to TRBD2. V was clipped by 4 bases and J by 0 bases; unmatched bases: 20. This CDR3 has 20 residues. Per germline, CDR1 SGHRS and CDR2 YFSETQ. CDR3: CASSNLVWGQAGGFSYEQYF. Written as DNA, the CDR3 is TGCGCCAGCAGCAACCTTGTATGGGGTCAAGCGGGAGGATTCTCCTACGAGCAGTACTTC.

The chain combines TRBV6-1 with TRBJ2-7, with 8 bases fitting TRBD1. V dropped 2 bases and J dropped 7; count of bases not matched to a gene: 10. Per the germline V gene, CDR1 is MNHNS and CDR2 is SASEGT. This CDR3 has 15 amino acids. The CDR3: CASSEWAGGPREQYF. For the CDR3, the DNA is TGTGCCAGCAGTGAATGGGCAGGGGGCCCTAGGGAGCAGTACTTC.

The chain joins TRBV6-5 to TRBJ2-1; 7 bases are a match to TRBD2. The CDR3 extends over 16 amino acids. The germline V gene encodes CDR1 MNHEY and CDR2 SVGAGI. Losses at the gene ends were 0 bases for V and 1 base for J; bases not matched to a gene: 3. CDR3 sequence: CASSYSPSGSYNEQFF. The CDR3 DNA is TGTGCCAGCAGTTACTCTCCTAGCGGTTCCTACAATGAGCAGTTCTTC.

The chain couples TRBV7-2 to TRBJ2-1; D is unresolved. Germline V gene lookup returns CDR1 SGHTA and CDR2 FQGNSA. The V gene lost 0 bases and the J gene lost 0 bases, with 3 bases spanning the gap. The CDR3 runs 14 residues. As DNA, the CDR3 is TGTGCCAGCAGCTTAGCCAGCTCCTACAATGAGCAGTTCTTC. It codes for CASSLASSYNEQFF. Full variable domain (missing parts from reference TRBV7-2 and TRBJ2-1): GAGVSQSPSNKVTEKGKDVELRCDPISGHTALYWYRQSLGQGLEFLIYFQGNSAPDKSGLPSDRFSAERTGGSVSTLTIQRTQQEDSAVYLCASSLASSYNEQFFGPGTRLTVL.

The genes are TRBV4-1 and TRBJ2-1; no definite D call. The CDR3 sequence is 15 residues long. Germline V gene sequence: CDR1 MGHRA, CDR2 YSYEKL. V lost 0 bases and J 2 bases, leaving 8 bases between the germline ends. DNA for the CDR3: TGCGCCAGCAGCCAAGACGGGTTTACCTACAATGAGCAGTTCTTC. Amino acid sequence: CASSQDGFTYNEQFF.

The rearrangement links TRBV29-1 to TRBJ1-2, with D maybe TRBD1 (6 bases). CDR3 length: 15 amino acids. V was trimmed by 7 bases and J by 4 bases, leaving 22 bases between them. Germline loops: CDR1 SQVTM, CDR2 ANQGSEA. The CDR3 sequence is CSAGQGISIIYGYTF. CDR3 in DNA: TGCAGCGCCGGGCAGGGGATCTCGATTATCTATGGCTACACCTTC.

In regard to this clone: This specimen includes other DNA sequences encoding the same CDR3. CDR3 loop: CASSRDSSTDTQYF. DNA of the CDR3: TGCGCCAGCAGCCGGGACTCAAGCACAGATACGCAGTATTTT. The chain couples TRBV5-1 to TRBJ2-3; D possibly corresponds to TRBD2 (6 bases). Trimming removed 4 bases at V and 0 bases at J, with 9 bases between. CDR3 length equals 14 residues. CDR1 is SGHRS and CDR2 is YFSETQ in the germline V gene. The full variable domain, in which reference TRBV5-1 and TRBJ2-3 provide the parts outside the CDR3, is KAGVTQTPRYLIKTRGQQVTLSCSPISGHRSVSWYQQTPGQGLQFLFEYFSETQRNKGNFPGRFSGRQFSNSRSEMNVSTLELGDSALYLCASSRDSSTDTQYFGPGTRLTVL.

The J gene is TRBJ1-1, the V gene TRBV7-9; TRBD1 is a possible D gene (6 bases). There are 17 residues in the CDR3. V was pared by 3 bases and J by 0 bases, with 17 bases between. From germline, CDR1 is SEHNR and CDR2 FQNEAQ (reference sequence). The CDR3 loop reads CASSFRPLGAMNTEAFF. The CDR3 nucleotides are TGTGCCAGCAGCTTCCGACCCTTGGGGGCCATGAACACTGAAGCTTTCTTT. Complete variable domain (other parts from reference TRBV7-9 and TRBJ1-1): DTGVSQNPRHKITKRGQNVTFRCDPISEHNRLYWYRQTLGQGPEFLTYFQNEAQLEKSRLLSDRFSAERPKGSFSTLEIQRTEQGDSAMYLCASSFRPLGAMNTEAFFGQGTRLTVV.

V gene TRBV10-3 combines with J gene TRBJ2-7; TRBD1 matches 12 bases. Per germline, CDR1 ENHRY and CDR2 SYGVKD. CDR3 size: 14 residues. With 5 bases clipped from V and 4 bases from J, the junction kept 3 bases outside the gene matches. CDR3 protein: CAISPGQGAYEQYF. In DNA form, the CDR3 reads TGTGCCATCAGTCCGGGACAGGGGGCTTACGAGCAGTACTTC.

The chain employs TRBV14 and TRBJ2-1, with TRBD2 identical over 8 bases. Unmatched junction bases numbered 5, after V lost 4 bases and J lost 3 bases. Germline-derived CDR1 and CDR2 are SGHDN and FVKESK. This CDR3 has 15 residues. The CDR3 nucleotides are TGTGCCAGCAGCCTTTATAGCGGGATCTACAATGAGCAGTTCTTC. The encoded protein is CASSLYSGIYNEQFF.

The chain employs TRBV10-3 and TRBJ2-7; TRBD2 agrees at 8 bases. This CDR3 is 14 amino acids long. Per the germline V gene, CDR1 is ENHRY and CDR2 is SYGVKD. The junction had 4 bases not matched to a gene; V was cut back by 4 bases and J by 2 bases. The CDR3 is CAISVSGGTYEQYF. The CDR3 bases are TGTGCCATCAGTGTATCGGGAGGGACCTACGAGCAGTACTTC.

The V and J genes are TRBV7-9 and TRBJ2-1, with TRBD2 matching 10 bases. Trimming took 1 base from V and 10 from J; bases not matched to a gene: 1. Germline V gene sequence: CDR1 SEHNR, CDR2 FQNEAQ (reference sequence). This CDR3 is built from 13 residues. This CDR3 is CASSLVTSGEQFF. The CDR3 DNA reads as TGTGCCAGCAGCTTAGTGACTAGCGGGGAGCAGTTCTTC.

This sequence joins TRBV4-3 and TRBJ2-1; 7 bases line up with TRBD2. The CDR3 length is 20 residues. The germline V gene encodes CDR1 LGHNA and CDR2 YSLEER. Unmatched junction bases numbered 14, after V lost 0 bases and J lost 0 bases. The CDR3 DNA reads TGCGCCAGCAGCCAAGATCTTCTAGCGGTCGAAAACCACTCCTACAATGAGCAGTTCTTC. This translates into CASSQDLLAVENHSYNEQFF.

The chain has TRBV21-1 and TRBJ2-7; the table assigns TRBD2, which was not confirmed against the DNA. TRBV21-1 is labeled a pseudogene. This CDR3 is 17 amino acids long. The CDR3 bases are TGTGCCAGCAGCGAGCGAAGTGGTAACACGACCTCCTACGAGCAGTACTTC. Translated, it gives CASSERSGNTTSYEQYF.

As DNA, the CDR3 is TGTGCCATCGGGAGGATTGAGCAGTTCTTC. Encoded protein: CAIGRIEQFF. This chain connects TRBV10-3 to TRBJ2-1, with a weak D call TRBD2 (6 bases). The CDR3 is 10 amino acids. Germline CDR1 reads ENHRY; CDR2 reads SYGVKD. Trimming took off 8 bases at V and 9 bases at J, with 8 bases between the two ends.

V gene TRBV27 combines with J gene TRBJ1-5; 7 nucleotides match TRBD1. From germline, CDR1 is MNHEY and CDR2 SMNVEV (reference sequence). Trimming at V came to 6 bases and at J to 1 base, leaving 3 bases not matched to a gene. This CDR3 is 14 amino acids long. The CDR3 nucleotides read TGTGCCAGCAGGCAGGGACAGAGCAATCAGCCCCAGCATTTT. Protein sequence: CASRQGQSNQPQHF.

V gene TRBV7-9 combines with J gene TRBJ1-3; maybe TRBD1 (5 bases). The CDR3 has 14 residues. V shed 3 bases and J shed 8 bases, with 14 bases lying between them. Per germline, CDR1 SEHNR and CDR2 FQNEAQ (reference sequence). CDR3 in DNA: TGTGCCAGCAGCTTTAGTGGCAGGGCTGACACCATATATTTT. As protein: CASSFSGRADTIYF.

The V and J genes are TRBV11-2 and TRBJ2-1, with D possibly matching TRBD1 (6 bases). Trimming pared 7 bases from V and 8 bases from J, leaving 18 bases between. This CDR3 is built from 14 residues. Per germline, CDR1 SGHAT and CDR2 FQNNGV. The CDR3 here is CASNQGPNFDEQFF. The CDR3 nucleotides read TGTGCCAGCAACCAGGGGCCTAACTTTGATGAGCAGTTCTTC.

This rearrangement joins TRBV5-1 to TRBJ2-1; 8 bases fit TRBD2. This CDR3 comprises 14 residues. V lost 4 bases, J lost 9 bases, and 9 bases stayed unmatched. Germline-derived CDR1 and CDR2 are SGHRS and YFSETQ. CDR3 in DNA: TGCGCCAGCAGCGAGGGACTAGTGGGGCTTGAGCAGTTCTTC. Translated, it gives CASSEGLVGLEQFF.

The chain recombines TRBV16 with TRBJ2-7; TRBD1 is a possible D gene (5 bases). Germline V gene lookup returns CDR1 KGHSY and CDR2 FQNENV. Trimming removed 4 bases at V and 1 base at J, with 14 bases between. The CDR3 sequence is 15 residues long. The CDR3 region has the DNA TGTGCCAGCAGCCCGCAGGGCCTACTATCCTACGAGCAGTACTTC. Translated: CASSPQGLLSYEQYF. The full variable domain, rest sourced from reference TRBV16 and TRBJ2-7, is GEEVAQTPKHLVRGEGQKAKLYCAPIKGHSYVFWYQQVLKNEFKFLISFQNENVFDETGMPKERFSAKCLPNSPCSLEIQATKLEDSAVYFCASSPQGLLSYEQYFGPGTRLTVT.

The chain carries TRBV6-1 and TRBJ2-5; 10 nucleotides agree with TRBD1. V was pared by 5 bases and J by 2 bases, with 2 bases of the junction left unmatched. CDR3 length: 14 amino acids. CDR1 is MNHNS and CDR2 is SASEGT in the germline V gene. The CDR3 DNA is TGTGCCAGCAGTTGGACAGGGGGACAAGAGACCCAGTACTTC. This codes for CASSWTGGQETQYF.

The chain recombines TRBV7-3 with TRBJ2-1, with a tentative D call TRBD2 (6 bases). V was shortened by 4 bases and J by 7 bases, with 14 bases between the two germline ends. Germline assignment: CDR1 SGHTA and CDR2 FQGTGA. The CDR3 runs to 14 residues. CDR3 residues: CASSSGTPGNEQFF. CDR3 bases: TGTGCCAGCAGCTCTGGGACTCCCGGTAATGAGCAGTTCTTC.